This T cell receptor beta chain originates from a study of cytomegalovirus exposure and HLA in healthy donors. The study, taken as a whole, reports: Prediction of most subjects' HLA-A and HLA-B alleles by TCR beta sequences was reportedly accurate.

Deletions cut 7 bases from V and 3 bases from J, with 13 bases between. The CDR3 is 14 residues long. Germline V CDR1 and CDR2: MDHEN, SYDVKM. The PCR contained 60 Vbeta and 13 Jbeta primers. Libraries were prepared by immunoSEQ multiplex PCR; TCRdb keeps only in-frame clonotypes and omits some of them. Counted here are about 77,000 clones, roughly four fifths occurring once; the ten biggest clones make up less than 4.5%. Concerning this clone: Its antigen is still unknown.

Specimen: PBMCs. The chain couples TRBV28 to TRBJ1-5; tentatively, D is TRBD1 (6 bases). This sequence was found in a man in his forties in good health and CMV-seronegative. CDR3 DNA sequence: TGTGCCAGCAAAATGACAGGCTTCAATCAGCCCCAGCATTTT. Its translation is CASKMTGFNQPQHF.